The TCR beta chain described here comes from a study of blood T cell repertoires in COVID-19. Study background: Sites in the United States, Italy and Spain provided acute and convalescent COVID-19 samples.

Participants came from 24 US areas, aged roughly 18 to 95 years. Cohort 3 donors counted as recovered after two negative PCRs, clearance, or resolved symptoms. Germline V lookup: CDR1 WNHNN, CDR2 SYGVQD (reference sequence). CDR3 length: 13 amino acids. The V and J ends lost 4 bases and 6 bases respectively, with 13 bases between them. In the source study's methods: Estimates of nucleated cell counts were drawn from the amplification of reference gene primers. Only in-frame clones appear in the TCRdb table, and some are missing; sequencing was by immunoSEQ multiplex PCR. V and J calls and clone size follow that table, whereas D and trimming were derived from the DNA. The table has some 250,000 clones, 70% to 85% seen once.

Sample: PBMCs or T cells enriched from blood (not recorded which). This TCR derives from a man aged 40-55 years who had recovered from COVID-19. The rearrangement joins TRBV10-1 to TRBJ2-7, with D possibly being TRBD1 (6 bases). The CDR3 here is CASSADRFSEQYF. The CDR3, as DNA: TGCGCCAGCAGTGCCGACAGGTTTAGCGAGCAGTACTTC.